The 10 T cell receptor beta chains given below trace back to one sample, sequenced in a study of cytomegalovirus exposure and HLA in healthy donors (dated by TCRdb to the late 2010s). Receptor amplification or capture employed the immunoSEQ multiplex PCR assay. The multiplex PCR relied on a mix of 60 forward primers for TCR Vbeta segments and 13 reverse primers for TCR Jbeta segments. TCRdb's version of the immuneACCESS table is confined to in-frame rearrangements and falls short of the full clone set. An unresolved V gene accounts for under half of the shortfall where checked; the remainder is of unknown origin. The sample table contains approximately 110,000 clones; only one count was recorded for 74% of them. The ten largest clonotypes hold 4.8% of the sample. The sequenced material came from PBMCs. These receptors originate from a man between 25 and 39 years old in good health and CMV-seropositive.

This clone occurred many times. This sequence joins TRBV6-6 and TRBJ2-1, with D tentatively TRBD2 (6 bases). Per germline, CDR1 MNHNY and CDR2 SVGAGI (reference sequence). V dropped 6 bases and J dropped 9 bases, with 18 bases sitting between them. CDR3 size: 14 residues. CDR3: CASRRDSTFGEQFF. The CDR3 DNA sequence: TGTGCCAGCAGGCGGGACTCCACCTTCGGTGAGCAGTTCTTC.

In its sample, this clone was seen a few times. V usage is TRBV18 and J usage is TRBJ1-5; D is unresolved. This CDR3 region has 13 residues. Trimming took off 1 base at V and 7 bases at J, with 8 bases between the two ends. The germline V gene has CDR1 KGHSH and CDR2 LQKENI. Here the CDR3 reads CASSPQESQPQHF. CDR3 DNA sequence: TGTGCCAGCTCACCACAGGAGAGCCAGCCCCAGCATTTT.

Only one count was recorded for this clone. The rearrangement joins TRBV28 to TRBJ2-5, with 13 nucleotides matching TRBD2. This CDR3 is built from 16 residues. The V segment lost 3 bases and the J segment 2 bases; nucleotides outside the gene matches: 3. Germline loops: CDR1 MDHEN, CDR2 SYDVKM. The CDR3 sequence is CASSLTSGGQQETQYF. DNA for the CDR3: TGTGCCAGCAGTTTGACTAGCGGGGGGCAGCAAGAGACCCAGTACTTC.

The chain links TRBV28 to TRBJ1-3, with 7 bases aligning to TRBD1. Germline V gives CDR1 MDHEN, CDR2 SYDVKM. This CDR3 has 15 amino acids. Germline trimming cut 6 bases from V and 2 bases from J; bases unmatched to any gene: 7. The CDR3 DNA reads TGTGCCAGCAGCCTTGAGACAGGGACTGGAAACACCATATATTTT. Its protein product is CASSLETGTGNTIYF.

The table lists this clone with a count of one. V usage is TRBV29-1 and J usage is TRBJ2-7; 9 bases agree with TRBD1. J gave up 2 bases and V 5 bases, and 4 bases lay outside the gene matches. The germline CDR1 and CDR2 sequences are SQVTM and ANQGSEA. The CDR3 length is 13 residues. CDR3 sequence (DNA): TGCAGCGTTCTTGGGACAGGGCCCTACGAGCAGTACTTC. This translates into CSVLGTGPYEQYF.

The count of this clone is one. V gene TRBV7-9 combines with J gene TRBJ2-5, with 8 bases fitting TRBD2. The last part of the DNA fits TRBJ2-7 better; the J call may be wrong. The CDR3 consists of 15 residues. Germline V gene sequence: CDR1 SEHNR, CDR2 FQNEAQ (reference sequence). This CDR3 reads CASSFSSGGIYEQYF. The CDR3 DNA sequence: TGTGCCAGCAGCTTTAGCAGCGGGGGTATCTACGAGCAGTACTTC.

This chain uses TRBV6-6 with TRBJ1-1; a weak D match, TRBD1 (5 bases). The CDR3 length is 13 residues. V was cut by 3 bases and J by 4 bases, with 9 bases left in between. Looked up from germline, CDR1 is MNHNY and CDR2 is SVGAGI (reference sequence). CDR3 amino acids: CASSYGRGTEAFF. CDR3 coding DNA: TGTGCCAGCAGTTATGGGAGGGGCACTGAAGCTTTCTTT.

CDR3 loop: CASSVPGGGNGYTF. DNA for the CDR3: TGTGCCAGCAGCGTACCAGGGGGCGGGAATGGCTACACCTTC. The gene calls are TRBV9 and TRBJ1-2, with TRBD1 matching over 8 bases. V lost 1 base to trimming and J lost 6 bases; unmatched junction nucleotides: 5. Germline lookup yields CDR1 SGDLS and CDR2 YYNGEE. The CDR3 has 14 residues.

This clone showed up just a few times. The chain uses TRBV30 and TRBJ1-2; no firm D call. V was pared by 6 bases and J by 3 bases, with 11 bases between. The germline CDR1 and CDR2 sequences are GTSNPN and SVGIG (reference sequence). The CDR3 runs 12 residues. This CDR3 reads CACSREDYGYTF. CDR3 DNA: TGTGCCTGTAGTCGCGAGGACTATGGCTACACCTTC.

The V gene is TRBV4-1, the J gene TRBJ2-5; D is uncertain. The DNA end is more similar to TRBJ2-7, so the J call may be wrong. CDR1 and CDR2 (germline): MGHRA, YSYEKL. The CDR3 runs to 15 residues. For the CDR3, the DNA is TGCGCCAGCAGCCAAACCTCGCCCGGATACTACGAGCAGTACTTC. Residues: CASSQTSPGYYEQYF.